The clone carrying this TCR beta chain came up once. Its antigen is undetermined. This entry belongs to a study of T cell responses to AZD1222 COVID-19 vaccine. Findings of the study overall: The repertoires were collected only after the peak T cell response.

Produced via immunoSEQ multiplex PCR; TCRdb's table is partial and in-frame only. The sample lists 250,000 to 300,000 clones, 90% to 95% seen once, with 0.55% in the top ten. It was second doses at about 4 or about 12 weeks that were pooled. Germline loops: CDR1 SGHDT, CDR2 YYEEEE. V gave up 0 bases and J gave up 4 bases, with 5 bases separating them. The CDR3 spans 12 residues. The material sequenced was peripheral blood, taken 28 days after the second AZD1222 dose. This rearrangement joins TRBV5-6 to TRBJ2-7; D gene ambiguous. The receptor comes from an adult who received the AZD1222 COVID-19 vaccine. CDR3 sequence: CASSLVPYEQYF. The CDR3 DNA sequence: TGTGCCAGCAGCTTGGTTCCGTACGAGCAGTACTTC.